Sequencing of this T cell receptor (beta chain) was carried out in a study of beta chain features in type 1 diabetes. Study conclusions and caveats: Across all four CD4+ subsets, people with type 1 diabetes showed modestly shorter TCRB CDR3s.

This clone was seen only once. Its specificity is not known. Each of the sorted populations had a purity greater than 95%. Trimming cost V 0 bases and J 2 bases; bases outside gene matches: 8. In germline, CDR1 is LNHNV, CDR2 YYDKDF (reference sequence). The CDR3 extends over 17 amino acids. As every portion of the isolated RNA was reverse transcribed, the sequencing read expressed TCRB transcripts. Sequenced by immunoSEQ multiplex PCR; TCRdb stores in-frame clones only, minus some. The sample consists of about 150,000 clones, around 9% of them appearing once. The specimen sequenced was central memory CD4+ T cells from blood. J is TRBJ2-7 and V is TRBV15, with 9 positions matching TRBD1. The receptor comes from a woman in her 30s with type 1 diabetes. CDR3 nucleotide sequence: TGTGCCACCAGCAGAGATCAGGATAGGACAGGGGCCTACGAGCAGTACTTC. Translated, it gives CATSRDQDRTGAYEQYF.